These 3 T cell receptor beta chains share one sample of origin, sequenced in a study of cytomegalovirus exposure and HLA in healthy donors. A multiplex PCR was run with 60 Vbeta primers and 13 Jbeta primers. Generated by immunoSEQ multiplex PCR, the TCRdb table keeps only in-frame clones and is missing some. The top ten hold approximately 3.5% of the sample, which has fewer than 45,000 clones, about 70% seen once. Sequenced input: PBMCs. All receptors come from a middle-aged man in good health and CMV-seronegative.

This clone was seen just once. The chain employs TRBV5-6 and TRBJ1-1; maybe TRBD1 (6 bases). V was clipped by 3 bases and J by 0 bases, with 9 bases between them. The CDR3 spans 14 residues. Germline V gives CDR1 SGHDT, CDR2 YYEEEE. This CDR3 is CASSWGQLNTEAFF. As DNA, the CDR3 is TGTGCCAGCAGCTGGGGACAACTGAACACTGAAGCTTTCTTT.

The V and J genes are TRBV28 and TRBJ2-1; D possibly corresponds to TRBD1 (6 bases). There are 13 residues in the CDR3. Trimming took off 8 bases at V and 3 bases at J, with 11 bases between the two ends. CDR1 and CDR2 (germline): MDHEN, SYDVKM. The CDR3 coding sequence is TGTGCCAGCTCGGACAGTGACTACAATGAGCAGTTCTTC. Its protein is CASSDSDYNEQFF.

The chain is built from TRBV30 and TRBJ1-4; 7 nucleotides agree with TRBD1. This CDR3 region has 15 residues. With 3 bases clipped from V and 7 bases from J, the junction kept 11 bases outside the gene matches. CDR1 and CDR2 (germline): GTSNPN, SVGIG (reference sequence). For the CDR3, the DNA is TGTGCCTGGAGCACCCGAGGGGGCTTCGGTGAAAAACTGTTTTTT. Protein sequence: CAWSTRGGFGEKLFF.